One T cell receptor beta chain is described in this entry. Patients all relapsed after autologous stem cell transplantation, and there was variation in brentuximab vedotin exposure. Assay used: immunoSEQ multiplex PCR; TCRdb lists only in-frame clones, some missing. The sample consists of some 10,000 clones, approximately 84% of them appearing once. This record belongs to a study of PD-1 blockade in classical Hodgkin lymphoma. The length of the CDR3 is 16 residues. The V end was cut by 8 bases, the J end by 1 base, with 21 bases between. Sequenced material: peripheral blood mononuclear cells (PBMCs), taken before the second cycle of nivolumab. The TCR sequence derives from a human donor with classical Hodgkin lymphoma. The chain recombines TRBV5-3 with TRBJ2-5; perhaps D is TRBD1 or TRBD2 (5 bases each). TRBV5-3 is given ORF status, its function remaining uncertain. This CDR3 is CASLSSWGRVQETQYF. The CDR3, as DNA: TGTGCCAGTCTAAGTTCTTGGGGACGGGTCCAAGAGACCCAGTACTTC.